This T cell receptor (beta chain) was identified in a study of blood T cell repertoires in COVID-19. Study-level background: Nucleic acid was either cDNA or gDNA, and it came from T cells, B-cell-depleted T cells, or PBMCs.

How the authors handled the data: Amplification of reference gene primers provided the estimated nucleated cell counts. TCRdb keeps only in-frame clones here, not all; method: immunoSEQ multiplex PCR. The V and J calls and clone size come from that table; D and trimming were worked out from the DNA. The sample carries fewer than 300,000 clones, approximately 77% recorded once. The receptor's source is a woman under 30 with acute or convalescent COVID-19. Source material: peripheral blood.

The CDR3 coding sequence is TGTGCCAGCAGTTTCACCCAGGGCGGGAACGGGGAGCTGTTTTTT. Encoded protein: CASSFTQGGNGELFF. The rearrangement links TRBV27 to TRBJ2-2; TRBD2 is a possible D gene (6 bases). Trimming cost V 3 bases and J 7 bases, with 15 bases left between them. The germline V gene encodes CDR1 MNHEY and CDR2 SMNVEV (reference sequence). The CDR3 has 15 amino acids.